Following are 6 T cell receptor beta chains from one sample sequenced in a study of blood T cell repertoires in COVID-19 (dated by TCRdb to between 2020 and 2021). The method behind the library was the immunoSEQ multiplex PCR assay. TCRdb provides this immuneACCESS table in a form limited to in-frame rearrangements. Some clones are lacking; in checked studies, under half of them reflect an unresolved V gene, and why the rest are absent is not known. The sample table records 52,000 or so clones; roughly 76% of these occur just once. Less than 25% of the sample goes to the ten largest clones. Sample: peripheral blood. The receptors stem from a man over 45 with active or convalescent COVID-19.

The V gene is TRBV30, the J gene TRBJ2-2; the match to TRBD2 covers 7 bases. In germline, CDR1 is GTSNPN, CDR2 SVGIG (reference sequence). The length of the CDR3 is 13 residues. The V and J ends lost 4 bases and 7 bases, in that order; junction bases with no gene match: 6. Here the CDR3 DNA reads TGTGCCTGGACTGGGAGGGTTAGCGGGGAGCTGTTTTTT. Protein: CAWTGRVSGELFF.

V gene TRBV10-1 combines with J gene TRBJ1-4; the D is unclear. The CDR3 is made up of 14 amino acids. The V gene's germline CDR1 is WNHNN and CDR2 SYGVQD (reference sequence). Trimming removed 3 bases from V and 0 bases from J, with 5 bases in between. The CDR3 loop is CASSDPATNEKLFF. The CDR3 DNA reads TGCGCCAGCAGTGATCCTGCAACTAATGAAAAACTGTTTTTT.

The chain couples TRBV7-3 to TRBJ2-2; unclear D gene. V was clipped by 2 bases and J by 3 bases, with 4 bases between them. The germline V gene encodes CDR1 SGHTA and CDR2 FQGTGA. This CDR3 is 13 amino acids long. The CDR3 loop is CASSLDYTGELFF. In DNA, the CDR3 is TGTGCCAGCAGCTTAGACTACACCGGGGAGCTGTTTTTT.

The chain carries TRBV5-6 and TRBJ2-2; weak D call: TRBD1 (6 bases). CDR1 and CDR2 (germline): SGHDT, YYEEEE. Trimming left V 2 bases short and J 3 bases short, with 11 bases between. This CDR3 is 15 amino acids long. The CDR3 region is CASSFLQGDTGELFF. CDR3 sequence (DNA): TGTGCCAGCAGCTTTTTACAGGGAGACACCGGGGAGCTGTTTTTT.

The V call is TRBV4-1, the J call TRBJ2-1, with D possibly matching TRBD2 (6 bases). Trimming stripped 5 bases from V and 2 bases from J, with 13 bases between. The germline gives CDR1 MGHRA, CDR2 YSYEKL. CDR3 length: 15 amino acids. The CDR3 coding sequence is TGCGCCAGCAGCTCCGGGACTTCCGCCTACAATGAGCAGTTCTTC. Amino acid sequence: CASSSGTSAYNEQFF.

The rearrangement links TRBV29-1 to TRBJ1-4; 7 positions agree with TRBD1. Germline-derived CDR1 and CDR2 are SQVTM and ANQGSEA. Trimming took 0 bases from V and 10 from J; bases not matched to a gene: 17. The CDR3 extends over 17 amino acids. CDR3 loop: CSVEDQGTDVGRVKLFF. The DNA of the CDR3 is TGCAGCGTTGAAGATCAGGGGACAGACGTGGGGCGAGTAAAACTGTTTTTT.